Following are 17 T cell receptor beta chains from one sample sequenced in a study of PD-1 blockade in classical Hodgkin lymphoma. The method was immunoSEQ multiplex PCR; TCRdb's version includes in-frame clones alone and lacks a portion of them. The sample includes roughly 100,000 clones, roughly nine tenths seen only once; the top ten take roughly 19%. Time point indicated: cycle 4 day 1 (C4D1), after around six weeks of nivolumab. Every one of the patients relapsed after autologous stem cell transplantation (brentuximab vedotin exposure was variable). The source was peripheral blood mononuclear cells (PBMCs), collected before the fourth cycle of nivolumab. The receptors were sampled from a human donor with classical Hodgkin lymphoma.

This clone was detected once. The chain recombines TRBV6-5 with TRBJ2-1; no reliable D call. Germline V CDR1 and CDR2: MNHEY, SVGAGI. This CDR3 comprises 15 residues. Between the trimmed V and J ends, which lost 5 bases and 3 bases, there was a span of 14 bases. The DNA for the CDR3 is TGTGCCAGCAGTCACGGGCAGGTCAACTACAATGAGCAGTTCTTC. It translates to CASSHGQVNYNEQFF.

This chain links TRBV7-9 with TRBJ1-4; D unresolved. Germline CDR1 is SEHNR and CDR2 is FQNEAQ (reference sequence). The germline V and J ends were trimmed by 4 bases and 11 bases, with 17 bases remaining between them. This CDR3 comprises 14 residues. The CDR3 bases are TGTGCCAGCAGCTCCGGCGTTGGGGAGTGGAAACTGTTTTTT. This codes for CASSSGVGEWKLFF.

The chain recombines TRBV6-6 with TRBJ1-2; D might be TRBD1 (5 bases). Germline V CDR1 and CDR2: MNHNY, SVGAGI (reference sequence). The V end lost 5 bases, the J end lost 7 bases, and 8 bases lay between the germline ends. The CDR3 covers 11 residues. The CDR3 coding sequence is TGTGCCAGCAGTGGGGCTAGTGGCTACACCTTC. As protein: CASSGASGYTF.

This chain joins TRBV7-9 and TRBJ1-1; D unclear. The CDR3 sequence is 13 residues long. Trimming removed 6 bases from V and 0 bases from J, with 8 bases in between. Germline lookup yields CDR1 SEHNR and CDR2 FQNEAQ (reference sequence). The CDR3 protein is CASSFVMNTEAFF. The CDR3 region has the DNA TGTGCCAGCAGTTTCGTGATGAACACTGAAGCTTTCTTT.

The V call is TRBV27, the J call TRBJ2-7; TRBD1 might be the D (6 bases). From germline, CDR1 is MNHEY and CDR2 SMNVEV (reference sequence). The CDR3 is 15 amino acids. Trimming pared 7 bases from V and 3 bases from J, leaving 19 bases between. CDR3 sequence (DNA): TGTGCCAGCAACCCCGGACAGCCCTCTTTCTACGAGCAGTACTTC. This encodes CASNPGQPSFYEQYF.

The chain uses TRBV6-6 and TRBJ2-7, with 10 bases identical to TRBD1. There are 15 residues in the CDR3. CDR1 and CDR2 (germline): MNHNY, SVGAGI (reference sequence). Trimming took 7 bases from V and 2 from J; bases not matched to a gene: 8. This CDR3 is CASKNRDRGPYEQYF. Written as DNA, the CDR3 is TGTGCCAGCAAAAACCGGGACAGGGGTCCCTACGAGCAGTACTTC.

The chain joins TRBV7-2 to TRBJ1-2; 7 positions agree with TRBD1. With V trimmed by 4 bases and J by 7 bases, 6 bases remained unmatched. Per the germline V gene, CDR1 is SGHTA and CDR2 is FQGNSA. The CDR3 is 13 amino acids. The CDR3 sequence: CASSSDRVRGYTF. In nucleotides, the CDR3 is TGTGCCAGCAGCTCAGACAGGGTTCGTGGCTACACCTTC.

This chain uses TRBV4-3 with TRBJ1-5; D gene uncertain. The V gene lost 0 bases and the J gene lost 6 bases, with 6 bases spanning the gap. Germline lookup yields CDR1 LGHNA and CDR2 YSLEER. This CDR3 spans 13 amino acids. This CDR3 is CASSQDIGQPQHF. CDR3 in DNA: TGCGCCAGCAGCCAAGATATCGGTCAGCCCCAGCATTTT.

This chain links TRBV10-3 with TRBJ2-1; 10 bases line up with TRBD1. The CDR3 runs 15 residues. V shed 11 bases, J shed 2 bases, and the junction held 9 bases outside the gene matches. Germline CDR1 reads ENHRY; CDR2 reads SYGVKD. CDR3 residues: CAVQLGTGAYNEQFF. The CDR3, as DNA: TGTGCCGTCCAATTAGGGACAGGGGCCTACAATGAGCAGTTCTTC.

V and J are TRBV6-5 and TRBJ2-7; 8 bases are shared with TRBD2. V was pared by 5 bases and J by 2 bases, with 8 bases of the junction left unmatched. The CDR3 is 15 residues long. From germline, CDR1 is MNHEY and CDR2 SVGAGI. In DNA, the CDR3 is TGTGCCAGCAGTCTTAGCGGGGTGTGGGCCTACGAGCAGTACTTC. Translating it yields CASSLSGVWAYEQYF.

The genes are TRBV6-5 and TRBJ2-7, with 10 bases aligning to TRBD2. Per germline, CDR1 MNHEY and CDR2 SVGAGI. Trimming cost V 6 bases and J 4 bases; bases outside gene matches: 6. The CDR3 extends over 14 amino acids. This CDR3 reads CASSLAGGLYEQYF. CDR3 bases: TGTGCCAGCAGCTTAGCGGGAGGATTGTACGAGCAGTACTTC.

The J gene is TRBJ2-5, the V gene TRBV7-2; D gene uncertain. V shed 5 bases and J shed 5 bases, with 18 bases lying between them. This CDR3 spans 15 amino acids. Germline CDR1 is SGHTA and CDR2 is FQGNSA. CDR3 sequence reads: CASSPGGHVGETQYF. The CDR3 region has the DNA TGTGCCAGCAGCCCCGGCGGCCACGTAGGGGAGACCCAGTACTTC.

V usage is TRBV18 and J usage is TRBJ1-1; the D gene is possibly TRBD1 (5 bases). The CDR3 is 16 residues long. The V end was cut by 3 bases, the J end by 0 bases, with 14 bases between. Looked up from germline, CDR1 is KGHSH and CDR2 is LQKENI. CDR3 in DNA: TGTGCCAGCTCACCGACAGATCTGGTTCTGAACACTGAAGCTTTCTTT. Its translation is CASSPTDLVLNTEAFF.

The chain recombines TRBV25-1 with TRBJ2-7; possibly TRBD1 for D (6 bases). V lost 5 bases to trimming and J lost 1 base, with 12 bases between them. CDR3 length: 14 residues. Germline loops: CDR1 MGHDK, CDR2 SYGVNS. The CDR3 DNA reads TGTGCCAGCAGTAGACAGGATCCATCCTACGAGCAGTACTTC. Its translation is CASSRQDPSYEQYF.

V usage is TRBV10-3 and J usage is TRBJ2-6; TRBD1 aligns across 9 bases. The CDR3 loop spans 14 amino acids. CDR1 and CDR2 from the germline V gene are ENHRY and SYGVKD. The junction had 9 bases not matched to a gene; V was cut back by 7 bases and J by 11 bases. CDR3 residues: CAINPGTGPDVLTF. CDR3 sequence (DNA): TGTGCCATCAATCCCGGGACAGGGCCGGACGTCCTGACTTTC.

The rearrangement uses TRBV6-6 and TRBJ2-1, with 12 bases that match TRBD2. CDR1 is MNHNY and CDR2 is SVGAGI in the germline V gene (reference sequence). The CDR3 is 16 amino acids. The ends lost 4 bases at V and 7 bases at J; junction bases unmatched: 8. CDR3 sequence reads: CASSSATSGSKNEQFF. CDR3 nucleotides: TGTGCCAGCAGTTCCGCGACTAGCGGGAGCAAGAATGAGCAGTTCTTC.

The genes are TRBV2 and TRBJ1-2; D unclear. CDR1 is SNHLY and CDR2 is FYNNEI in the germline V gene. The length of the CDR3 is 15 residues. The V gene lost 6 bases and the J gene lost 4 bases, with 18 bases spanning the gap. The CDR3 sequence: CASRRHLGNIYGYTF. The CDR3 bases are TGTGCCAGCAGGCGTCATTTAGGGAATATCTATGGCTACACCTTC.